This T cell receptor (beta chain) originates from a study of Ad26.COV2.S vaccination and SARS-CoV-2 variants (dated by TCRdb to the early 2020s). About the investigation overall: Donors in the vaccine arm were drawn from COV1001, a phase I-IIa trial of Ad26.COV2.S in healthy adults that was multicentre, randomized, double-blind and placebo-controlled. Ad26.COV2.S was given intramuscularly at 5x10^10 or 1x10^11 viral particles, as a single shot or as two shots 56 days apart. TCRbeta repertoire sequencing served as the tool for gauging how specific and how broad the SARS-CoV-2-reactive T cell receptors were following Ad26.COV2.S vaccination. A total of around 32 samples were included in the TCR-sequenced set, comprising roughly 19 Ad26.COV2.S vaccine recipients, 5 placebo recipients and 8 SARS-CoV-2 convalescent individuals. Participants in the trial were split at random into five groups of five each, receiving low-dose or high-dose Ad26.COV2.S once or twice, or else placebo on both occasions. Investigators remained blinded to trial group allocation during experiments and outcome assessment.

As concerns this clone: Which antigen it targets is not known. Base qualities were left out, and no much larger clone turns up one base away.

The immunoSEQ Assay was used to sequence TCRbeta CDR3 regions. After extraction, genomic DNA underwent amplification by bias-controlled multiplex PCR, followed by high-throughput sequencing. Concerning the study's data processing: To quantify the absolute abundance of every unique TCRbeta CDR3 region, sequences were collapsed and filtered. Usable DNA was measured by amplifying reference genes present in all nucleated cells, and TCRbeta template counts were normalized to that usable DNA to estimate T cell fraction. Repertoire TCRs were annotated as SARS-CoV-2-specific when V gene, CDR3 amino acid sequence and J gene were exactly matched to a known reactive TCR set. The reference SARS-CoV-2 TCR set was obtained from MIRA and was filtered for enrichment in COVID-19-positive ImmuneCODE repertoires, whereby public or cross-reactive TCRs were removed. Using the MIRA antigens, annotated TCRs were further analysed by specific ORF or by position within an ORF. Depth was the summed frequency of annotated unique rearrangements, while breadth was defined as annotated unique rearrangements over total unique productive rearrangements. Two-sided Wilcoxon rank-sum tests were used to compare TCR breadth between groups. The clones in this table, taken by TCRdb from immuneACCESS, are in-frame only. Not every clone is retained; where verified, under half of the shortfall comes from an unresolved V gene, and the cause of the rest is unknown. V and J calls and clone size are copied from that table; D and trimming were computed from the DNA. For this sample the table gives about 330,000 clones, of which roughly 90% were detected only once. Jointly, the top ten make up 4.5% to 7% of the sample.

From V the trimming removes 3 bases and from J it removes 5 bases, while the gene matches leave 12 bases of the junction unaccounted for. CDR1 and CDR2 are read off the germline V gene (reference sequence) as SEHNR and FQNEAQ. The CDR3 has 18 amino acids, counting the end cysteine and phenylalanine. The DNA shown is the 54-base CDR3, in frame from base 1. What the treatment or condition label conveys for this sample: around 19 received Ad26.COV2.S at low or high dose, single or two shots; 5 received placebo; per-sample allocation not given. Repertoires of vaccine and placebo recipients were sequenced from samples taken on day 63 after the first injection. In Cohort 1b, about 25 adults aged 18-55 years were enrolled at a single site in Boston, USA, between 29 July and 7 August 2020. Ad26.COV2.S consisted of a replication-incompetent adenovirus type 26 vector by which a prefusion-stabilized SARS-CoV-2 spike protein from the original Wuhan strain was expressed.

Results and caveats for the whole study, not just this receptor: After vaccination, spike-specific CD8+ and CD4+ T cell responses were reported to show substantial breadth. It was noted by the authors that total T cell responses may have been underestimated by the TCR breadth and depth analyses. Vaccine and placebo recipients had comparable non-spike TCR breadth, which fits with the vaccine containing only spike. The study lacked the statistical power to compare responses across vaccine doses or regimens. Ad26.COV2.S recipients had higher spike-specific TCR breadth than placebo recipients (P = 0.0014).

The sequence links TRBV7-9 to TRBJ1-4, and 10 junctional nucleotides match TRBD1. The source of this sequence is a person aged 18-65 years who received the Ad26.COV2.S COVID-19 vaccine or a placebo. Sample: peripheral blood, taken in a trial of Ad26.COV2.S vaccine versus placebo. This receptor has the CDR3 CASSFRTGGSRQNEKLFF. The nucleotide sequence reads as follows: TGTGCCAGCAGCTTCCGGACAGGGGGGTCTAGGCAGAATGAAAAACTGTTTTTT.